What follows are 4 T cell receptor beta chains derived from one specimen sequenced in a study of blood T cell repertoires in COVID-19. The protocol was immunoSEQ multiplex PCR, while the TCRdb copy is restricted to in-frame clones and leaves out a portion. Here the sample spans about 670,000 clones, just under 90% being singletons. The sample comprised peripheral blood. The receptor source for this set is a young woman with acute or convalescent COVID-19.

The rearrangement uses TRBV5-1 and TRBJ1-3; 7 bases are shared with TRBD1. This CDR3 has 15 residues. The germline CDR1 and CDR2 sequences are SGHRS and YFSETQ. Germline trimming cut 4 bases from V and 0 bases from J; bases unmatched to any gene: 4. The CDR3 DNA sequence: TGCGCCAGCAGCGATGGGACAGCCTCTGGAAACACCATATATTTT. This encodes CASSDGTASGNTIYF.

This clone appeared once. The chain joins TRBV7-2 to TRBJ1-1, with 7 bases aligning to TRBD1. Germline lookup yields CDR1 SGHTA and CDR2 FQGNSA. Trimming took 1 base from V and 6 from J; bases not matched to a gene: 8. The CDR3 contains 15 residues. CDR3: CASSLGGGVRAEAFF. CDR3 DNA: TGTGCCAGCAGCTTAGGAGGGGGCGTAAGGGCTGAAGCTTTCTTT.

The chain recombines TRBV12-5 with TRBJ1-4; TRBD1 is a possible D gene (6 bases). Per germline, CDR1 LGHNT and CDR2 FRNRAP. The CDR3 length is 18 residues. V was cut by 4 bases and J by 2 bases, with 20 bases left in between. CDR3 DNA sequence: TGTGCTAGTGGTTCCCTCCGACAGGACCCTCGTACTAATGAAAAACTGTTTTTT. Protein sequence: CASGSLRQDPRTNEKLFF.

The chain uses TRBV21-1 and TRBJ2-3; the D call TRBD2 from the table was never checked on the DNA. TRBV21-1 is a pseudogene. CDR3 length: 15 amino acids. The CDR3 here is CASSPPSRGTDTQYF. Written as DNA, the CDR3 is TGTGCCAGCAGCCCCCCTTCGCGAGGCACAGATACGCAGTATTTT.